This passage covers 2 T cell receptor beta chains from one sample sequenced in a study of technical replicates of blood from a handful of donors. Clones were sequenced by immunoSEQ multiplex PCR, and TCRdb holds only the in-frame ones, with some missing. The sample holds approximately 99,000 clones, 95% to 97% seen once. Sequencing was performed on T cells isolated from PBMCs. Receptors originate from a human donor in good health.

The genes are TRBV29-1 and TRBJ1-1, with D possibly matching TRBD1 (5 bases). CDR1 is SQVTM, CDR2 ANQGSEA, per germline. This CDR3 region has 14 residues. Trimming took off 6 bases at V and 0 bases at J, with 14 bases between the two ends. The CDR3 DNA reads TGCAGCGTGGACGTGTTAGGGGTGAACACTGAAGCTTTCTTT. Its translation: CSVDVLGVNTEAFF.

The chain carries TRBV5-3 and TRBJ2-1; possibly TRBD1 for D (5 bases). TRBV5-3 is assigned to the ORF class and has an uncertain function. V lost 1 base and J 3 bases, leaving 14 bases between the germline ends. This CDR3 has 16 amino acids. The CDR3: CARSLRGREIYNEQFF. Here the CDR3 DNA reads TGTGCCAGAAGCTTGAGGGGCAGGGAAATCTACAATGAGCAGTTCTTC.